Sequencing of this T cell receptor (beta chain) was carried out in a study of cytomegalovirus exposure and HLA in healthy donors. Overall study context: In a later analysis, the 120 or so validation repertoires were reported to have used the same platform as the roughly 610 first-cohort repertoires.

This CDR3 spans 18 amino acids. The V gene end was trimmed by 3 bases and the J gene end by 3 bases; junction bases not matched to a gene: 12. CDR1 is MDHEN, CDR2 SYDVKM, per germline. Libraries were prepared by immunoSEQ multiplex PCR; TCRdb keeps only in-frame clonotypes and omits some of them. Of 280,000 or so clones listed, over 75% are singletons. Findings and limits, study-wide: Cytomegalovirus-associated status was assigned to fewer than 200 TCR beta chains. Subsequent analysis showed first-cohort TCR clusters tending to co-occur in around 110 validation repertoires.

About this clone: Its cognate antigen is unknown.

The chain recombines TRBV28 with TRBJ2-1, with TRBD2 matching 9 bases. This clonotype was obtained from a woman under 30 in good health and CMV-seronegative. Sequencing input: PBMCs. CDR3 amino acids: CASSLGTSSNSYYNEQFF. CDR3 DNA: TGTGCCAGCAGTTTGGGGACTAGCTCCAACTCTTACTACAATGAGCAGTTCTTC.